The clone carrying this T cell receptor beta chain was seen a handful of times. Its target is not known. This record comes from a study of early T cells in non-severe SARS-CoV-2 infection. Study context: The study sequenced bulk RNA from unsorted whole blood, with chains unpaired. Study outcomes and limitations: Using VDJdb, the matching emphasized anti-spike CD8 responses while missing private and CD4 specificities.

Trimming pared 8 bases from V and 10 bases from J, leaving 12 bases between. Germline-derived CDR1 and CDR2 are SNHLY and FYNNEI. The CDR3 runs 11 residues. TCRdb re-called the 5' RACE reads with MiXCR, one entry per CDR3 protein. Of about 56,000 distinct CDR3 sequences listed, over 12% are singletons. This specimen consisted of whole blood, obtained at baseline. This clonotype was obtained from an adult who was a healthcare worker with PCR-confirmed SARS-CoV-2 infection or an uninfected control (not recorded which). The chain joins TRBV2 to TRBJ2-1; tentatively, D is TRBD2 (6 bases). The CDR3 sequence is CASEVGGEQFF. The CDR3 DNA reads as TGTGCCAGCGAGGTGGGAGGCGAGCAGTTCTTC.